In its sample, the clone carrying this T cell receptor beta chain was seen many times. This sample is part of a study of T-cell reconstitution after alpha-beta-depleted transplantation in children. This CDR3 contains 13 residues. The V and J ends lost 1 base and 2 bases respectively, with 3 bases between them. TCRbeta library preparation incorporated unique molecular identifiers. TCRdb reprocessed the PCR reads with MiXCR, giving one entry per CDR3 protein. The table has 200,000 or so distinct CDR3 sequences, just under 6.5% seen once. The source material was PBMCs, sampled before TCRalphabeta/CD19-depleted stem cell transplant. The J gene is TRBJ2-1, the V gene TRBV12-3 or TRBV12-4; D call uncertain. This clonotype was sampled from a girl less than two years old with combined immunodeficiency, due to receive a stem cell transplant. The DNA of the CDR3 is TGTGCCAGCAGTTTAGGAGCCTACAATGAGCAGTTCTTC. Amino acids: CASSLGAYNEQFF.